These T cell receptor beta chains were read from a single sample in a study of blood T cell repertoires in COVID-19. This table comes from immunoSEQ multiplex PCR, and its TCRdb copy is limited to in-frame clones, with some not included. In the table there are 90,000 to 100,000 clones, around 76% of which are singletons. Sequencing was done on a sample of peripheral blood. Receptor source: a man aged 80 or over with acute or convalescent COVID-19. Each CDR3 is given with its conserved first and last residue. A D gene is named only where the DNA matches it firmly.

V	D	J	CDR3
TRBV19	NA	TRBJ1-2	CASSIASRGYTF
TRBV15	TRBD1	TRBJ2-7	CATSSPGQGLGGEQYF
TRBV27	NA	TRBJ1-6	CASSLYGNLGSSPLHF
TRBV21-1	NA	TRBJ1-1	CASSRARVNTEAFF
TRBV25-1	NA	TRBJ1-2	CASSGTASYGYTF
TRBV7-2	TRBD2	TRBJ2-7	CASSSDGRGSYEQYF
TRBV5-5	NA	TRBJ2-1	CASSLGGPAYEQFF
TRBV6-6	NA	TRBJ1-4	CASSQTGPAREKLFF
TRBV28	NA	TRBJ1-3	CASRRRGTGNTIYF
TRBV7-9	TRBD1	TRBJ2-1	CASSLGDSKNNEQFF
TRBV28	TRBD1	TRBJ1-5	CASLLMTGGAGNQPQHF
TRBV28	NA	TRBJ1-1	CASSTPSKTEAFF
TRBV6-2/TRBV6-3	TRBD2	TRBJ2-1	CASSTSGRAYNEQFF
TRBV28	TRBD1	TRBJ1-6	CASSTRGRGNSPLHF
TRBV9	NA	TRBJ2-5	CASSVGGEETQYF
TRBV6-5	NA	TRBJ1-5	CASSYSSGSNQPQHF
TRBV10-1	TRBD1	TRBJ1-3	CASSESNRGRNTIYF
TRBV3-1/TRBV3-2	TRBD2	TRBJ2-1	CASSQGLAAFNEQFF
TRBV28	NA	TRBJ2-3	CASSPLTAGSSTDTQYF
TRBV7-8	TRBD2	TRBJ2-7	CASSSGLAGLFSYEQYF
TRBV27	TRBD1	TRBJ2-6	CASNLVPGQGNVLTF
TRBV16	NA	TRBJ1-1	CASSQPAGGVDTEAFF
TRBV5-1	TRBD1	TRBJ2-1	CASSRTGVFNEQFF
TRBV7-2	TRBD1	TRBJ1-4	CASSFAPARQGGEKLFF
TRBV27	TRBD1	TRBJ2-7	CASSLEGTVVPYEQYF
TRBV6-5	TRBD1	TRBJ1-1	CASSRDRVNPEAFF
TRBV14	TRBD2	TRBJ2-3	CASSPWTSGGVTDTQYF
TRBV7-2	NA	TRBJ2-2	CASSEVGHTGELFF
TRBV24-1	NA	TRBJ1-4	CATSEPTAGVGYEKLFF
TRBV7-2	NA	TRBJ2-7	CASSRLTSRAEQYF
TRBV14	NA	TRBJ2-5	CASSQGGATQETQYF
TRBV2	NA	TRBJ2-7	CASSDAYYEQYF
TRBV30	NA	TRBJ1-4	CAWNQGSFNEKLFF
TRBV4-3	NA	TRBJ1-6	CASSQATVALAPLHF
TRBV2	TRBD2	TRBJ2-7	CASGLATLGEQYF
TRBV29-1	TRBD1	TRBJ2-7	CSVEPRGREYEQYF
TRBV7-9	NA	TRBJ1-1	CASTERSNTEAFF
TRBV6-5	TRBD1	TRBJ2-7	CASRRTGTLGYEQYF
TRBV28	NA	TRBJ2-5	CASSSLIPLVAQETQYF
TRBV18	TRBD1	TRBJ1-1	CASSPSGDRGTEAFF
TRBV27	NA	TRBJ2-7	CASSLGNWAGLHEQYF
TRBV18	TRBD1	TRBJ2-7	CASSLTGAGTGFPYEQYF
TRBV6-2/TRBV6-3	NA	TRBJ2-7	CASSPPEGRGYYEQYF
TRBV29-1	NA	TRBJ1-2	CSVEDRRAAYGYTF
TRBV11-2	TRBD2	TRBJ2-1	CASSPSGSRNEQFF
TRBV7-2	NA	TRBJ2-5	CASSLARGTQYF
TRBV27	TRBD2	TRBJ2-1	CASSFGLAGLGGWFF
TRBV5-6	TRBD2	TRBJ2-7	CASRAGLAGGPYEQYF
TRBV10-2	TRBD2	TRBJ2-1	CASNGLANEQFF
TRBV27	NA	TRBJ2-3	CASSLSGAFTDTQYF
TRBV5-1	NA	TRBJ1-6	CASSPGQDNSPLHF
TRBV6-5	TRBD1	TRBJ2-3	CASSTSGGSTDTQYF
TRBV27	NA	TRBJ2-7	CASSQSSPYYEQYF
TRBV9	TRBD1	TRBJ2-5	CASSVTDRLTAQYF
TRBV10-3	TRBD1	TRBJ1-1	CATRGGGNTEAFF